These T cell receptor beta chains were read from a single sample in a study of T cell responses to AZD1222 COVID-19 vaccine. The protocol was immunoSEQ multiplex PCR, while the TCRdb copy is restricted to in-frame clones and leaves out a portion. The sample lists more than 85,000 clones, about 90% occurring once. Here the sequenced sample was peripheral blood, taken on day 0 of AZD1222 vaccination. The source of these receptors is an adult in good health. Each CDR3 is given with its conserved first and last residue. The D gene is left open where the match is weak. Size values are once, few and many counts, or a class for expanded clones, and some rows have none.

>.|TRBJ1-2|.|TRBV10-3
TGTGCCATCCCGAAGACCACCGGCTATGGCTACACCTTC
CAIPKTTGYGYTF
>once|TRBJ2-7|.|TRBV27
TGTGCCAGCAGTTTATCGGCAGGGGCCTCCTACGAGCAGTACTTC
CASSLSAGASYEQYF
>.|TRBJ2-1|TRBD2|TRBV19
TGTGCCAGTAGTATCCTAGCGGGAGACGTTGAGCAGTTCTTC
CASSILAGDVEQFF
>.|TRBJ1-6|TRBD1|TRBV18
TGTGCCAGCTCACCTGGGACAGGGCGTGATAATTCACCCCTCCACTTT
CASSPGTGRDNSPLHF
>.|TRBJ1-2|.|TRBV11-2
TGTGCCAGCAGCCCCAATTGGGGCACGCCCTTGGATGGCTACACCTTC
CASSPNWGTPLDGYTF
>.|TRBJ1-2|.|TRBV5-1
TGCGCCAGCAGCTTAGGGTCAGAGACTAACTATGGCTACACCTTC
CASSLGSETNYGYTF
>few|TRBJ2-7|.|TRBV6-5
TGTGCCAGCAGTTATAAGTTCGGGTCCGCTACTCACGAGCAGTACTTC
CASSYKFGSATHEQYF
>.|TRBJ1-5|TRBD1|TRBV5-1
TGCGCCAGCAGCTTGACAGGGGGCCCCCAGCATTTT
CASSLTGGPQHF
>.|TRBJ1-5|.|TRBV4-1
TGCGCCAGCAGCAAACTGGCCCTAGATCAGCCCCAGCATTTT
CASSKLALDQPQHF
>.|TRBJ1-2|.|TRBV29-1
TGCAGCGTTGAACGGACCTTCGGGGCCTATGGCTACACCTTC
CSVERTFGAYGYTF
>.|TRBJ1-1|.|TRBV14
TGTGCCAGCAGGGGGGGGCCGAACACTGAAGCTTTCTTT
CASRGGPNTEAFF
>.|TRBJ2-7|.|TRBV15
TGTGCCACCAGCAGAGATGGTGGCTCTCTATCCTACGAGCAGTACTTC
CATSRDGGSLSYEQYF
>.|TRBJ2-2|.|TRBV3-1/TRBV3-2
TGTGCCAGCAGCCAAGGTAGCACCGGGGAGCTGTTTTTT
CASSQGSTGELFF
>.|TRBJ1-2|.|TRBV19
TGTGCCGCAGGGAGGGCAGAAAGCTATGGCTACACCTTC
CAAGRAESYGYTF
>.|TRBJ1-1|.|TRBV12-3/TRBV12-4
TGTGCCAGCAGTTTTAACATGAACACTGAAGCTTTCTTT
CASSFNMNTEAFF
>once|TRBJ2-2|.|TRBV5-1
TGCGCCAGCCTTGCGGGGGCTCGAACCGGGGAGCTGTTTTTT
CASLAGARTGELFF
>.|TRBJ2-7|.|TRBV7-2
TGTGCCAGCAGCCCCTTCCCGGGACATCCCTACGAGCAGTACTTC
CASSPFPGHPYEQYF
>.|TRBJ1-5|.|TRBV6-1
TGTGCCAGCAGTGAAGCCGGGCAGGACAATCAGCCCCAGCATTTT
CASSEAGQDNQPQHF
>.|TRBJ1-1|.|TRBV6-5
TGTGCCAGCAGTTACTCCGGTGGGAACACTGAAGCTTTCTTT
CASSYSGGNTEAFF
>once|TRBJ1-5|TRBD1|TRBV12-5
TGTGCTAGTGGTCCCTTACAGGGGTACGATCAGCCCCAGCATTTT
CASGPLQGYDQPQHF
>.|TRBJ2-2|.|TRBV7-9
TGTGCCAGCAGCTTAGCTCCCGGGACTTTCGGCGGGGAGCTGTTTTTT
CASSLAPGTFGGELFF
>.|TRBJ2-1|.|TRBV7-7
TGTGCTAGCAGCCCGGGGCAGATCAATGAGCAGTTCTTC
CASSPGQINEQFF
>.|TRBJ1-3|.|TRBV2
TGTGCCAGCACCGGGACACTTGGAAACACCATATATTTT
CASTGTLGNTIYF
>once|TRBJ1-1|.|TRBV7-9
TGTGCCAGCAGCTTAGAAGCAGGGGCAGTAGCTTTCTTT
CASSLEAGAVAFF
>.|TRBJ1-5|.|TRBV3-1/TRBV3-2
TGTGCCAGCAGCCCCGGGGGGGGGATGGGGCAGCCCCAGCATTTT
CASSPGGGMGQPQHF
>.|TRBJ2-5|.|TRBV6-5
TGTGCCAGCAGTTACCAGGCCTCGGAGACCCAGTACTTC
CASSYQASETQYF
>.|TRBJ1-1|TRBD1|TRBV9
TGTGCCAGCAGCGCAACAGGGGACTGGAACACTGAAGCTTTCTTT
CASSATGDWNTEAFF
>.|TRBJ2-3|.|TRBV9
TGTGCCAGCAGCGTCCTAGCGAGGGGCACAGATACGCAGTATTTT
CASSVLARGTDTQYF
>.|TRBJ1-6|.|TRBV13
TGTGCCAGCAGCCCAGGACAGTTTAATTCACCCCTCCACTTT
CASSPGQFNSPLHF
>once|TRBJ2-2|.|TRBV27
TGTGCCAGCAGGTTGACAGGTTTGAACACCGGGGAGCTGTTTTTT
CASRLTGLNTGELFF
>once|TRBJ2-1|.|TRBV5-8
TGTGCCAGCCACTACTTCCGAACCTACAATGAGCAGTTCTTC
CASHYFRTYNEQFF
>.|TRBJ1-2|.|TRBV12-3/TRBV12-4
TGTGCCAGCAGGGTAGGGGCGGAGGGCTACACCTTC
CASRVGAEGYTF
>once|TRBJ2-3|TRBD2|TRBV5-6
TGTGCCAGCAGCTTGGTTAGCGGGGGCCCTTATACGCAGTATTTT
CASSLVSGGPYTQYF
>once|TRBJ2-2|.|TRBV6-1
TGTGCCAGCAGTGAAATGGCGGGGGCGGGCACCGGGGAGCTGTTTTTT
CASSEMAGAGTGELFF
>.|TRBJ2-1|TRBD2|TRBV7-3
TGTGCCAGCAGCTTAACCGGGACTAGCGGGGGGGAGCAGTTCTTC
CASSLTGTSGGEQFF
>once|TRBJ1-1|.|TRBV10-3
TGTGCCACCCAGGAGGCGAACACTGAAGCTTTCTTT
CATQEANTEAFF
>.|TRBJ2-7|.|TRBV7-9
TGTGCCACCGGCGAGCGTGGCTCCTACGAGCAGTACTTC
CATGERGSYEQYF
>.|TRBJ2-5|.|TRBV6-5
TGTGCCAGCAGTTACTCCGGTGAGACCCAGTACTTC
CASSYSGETQYF
>once|TRBJ2-2|.|TRBV18
TGTGCCAGCTCACCGAAGGACCGACCAACCCGGGAGCTGTTTTTT
CASSPKDRPTRELFF
>.|TRBJ2-1|TRBD2|TRBV10-2
TGCGCCAGCAGTTTCGGGACTAGCGGGGGCAATGAGCAGTTCTTC
CASSFGTSGGNEQFF
>.|TRBJ2-1|TRBD1|TRBV6-5
TGTGCCAGCAGCCGGGACAGGGGAGCCTATGAGCAGTTCTTC
CASSRDRGAYEQFF
>.|TRBJ1-2|.|TRBV4-1
TGCGCCAGCAGCCAAGCCGGCCAGTTCTATGGCTACACCTTC
CASSQAGQFYGYTF
>.|TRBJ2-7|TRBD2|TRBV3-1/TRBV3-2
TGTGCCAGCAGCCAGAGGACTAGCGGGAGAGTCTACGAGCAGTACTTC
CASSQRTSGRVYEQYF
>.|TRBJ1-5|.|TRBV5-6
TGTGCCAGCAGCTTGTGGCCCGGAGGAGGACCCCAGCATTTT
CASSLWPGGGPQHF
>.|TRBJ2-1|TRBD1|TRBV6-2/TRBV6-3
TGTGCCAGCAGCGGGGGTCCCGGGACAGGGCCTGAGCAGTTCTTC
CASSGGPGTGPEQFF